This entry lists 18 T cell receptor beta chains sequenced from one sample in a study of T cells after yellow fever vaccination (dated by TCRdb to about 2019). Library preparation used 5' RACE. The listed sequencing device is Illumina HiSeq 2500. TCRdb ran its own pipeline on the public reads, namely fastp trimming at Q25 and MiXCR clone calling, and kept in-frame beta chains. Every entry covers one CDR3 protein and lists the most common genes and DNA from its rows. The sample records more than 350,000 distinct CDR3 sequences, approximately 10% of which are singletons. The ten largest account for around 20% of the sample. The label giving this sample's treatment or condition can be read as: live attenuated yellow fever vaccine strain. Sequencing used PBMCs, obtained on the day of the first yellow fever vaccination. The receptors derive from a man between 18 and 35 years old who received the YFV17D yellow fever vaccine.

The chain recombines TRBV5-5 with TRBJ1-3, with no clear D. Germline lookup yields CDR1 SGHKS and CDR2 YYEKEE (reference sequence). This CDR3 has 15 residues. With 4 bases removed from V and 4 bases from J, the gap between germline ends came to 15 bases. The CDR3 region has the DNA TGTGCCAGCAGCACGGACGGGAACTTCGGAAACACCATATATTTT. This encodes CASSTDGNFGNTIYF.

There are many counts of this clonotype. V is TRBV12-3 or TRBV12-4 and J is TRBJ1-4, with 10 bases fitting TRBD1. V shed 5 bases and J 0 bases; nucleotides not matched to a gene: 6. The CDR3 runs 17 residues. DNA for the CDR3: TGTGCCAGCAGTCCGGGACAGGGGCTAGCAACTAATGAAAAACTGTTTTTT. Its translation: CASSPGQGLATNEKLFF.

The genes are TRBV7-2 and TRBJ2-5, with 9 bases aligning to TRBD1. J was trimmed by 6 bases and V by 5 bases; bases with no gene match: 10. Germline V gene sequence: CDR1 SGHTA, CDR2 FQGNSA. The CDR3 contains 15 residues. For the CDR3, the DNA is TGTGCCAGCAGCCCCCGGGGGACAGGGTTGAAGACCCAGTACTTC. Protein product: CASSPRGTGLKTQYF.

This clonotype has more than one count but fewer than ten. The rearrangement joins TRBV12-3 or TRBV12-4 to TRBJ2-5, with D possibly TRBD2 on 7 matching bases. The CDR3 spans 16 residues. V gave up 6 bases and J gave up 2 bases, with 19 bases separating them. In DNA form, the CDR3 reads TGTGCCAGCAGCTTTGTGGGGAGGGGGGGACAAGAGACCCAGTACTTC. Translated, it gives CASSFVGRGGQETQYF.

The rearrangement joins TRBV6-2 or TRBV6-3 to TRBJ2-7; 9 nucleotides align to TRBD2. The CDR3 is 15 amino acids. V was clipped by 6 bases and J by 4 bases; unmatched bases: 10. Germline V gene sequence: CDR1 MNHEY, CDR2 SVGEGT. CDR3 region: CASRYPASGVYEQYF. Here the CDR3 DNA reads TGTGCCAGCAGATATCCGGCTAGCGGGGTGTACGAGCAGTACTTC.

This sequence joins TRBV6-1 and TRBJ1-5; a possible D gene is TRBD1 (6 bases). The CDR3 totals 14 residues. Germline V lookup: CDR1 MNHNS, CDR2 SASEGT. The ends were cut back, 2 bases at V and 4 bases at J, with 9 bases in the middle. The chain's CDR3 is CASSEQDRNQPQHF. The CDR3 nucleotides are TGTGCCAGCAGTGAACAAGACAGGAATCAGCCCCAGCATTTT.

This clonotype was found a few times. The V call is TRBV11-2, the J call TRBJ2-1; 11 bases map to TRBD2. With V trimmed by 1 base and J by 6 bases, 5 bases remained unmatched. The V gene's germline CDR1 is SGHAT and CDR2 FQNNGV. This CDR3 is 16 amino acids long. As DNA, the CDR3 is TGTGCCAGCAGCTTAGTAGCGGGGGGGCCCTTCAATGAGCAGTTCTTC. Translating it yields CASSLVAGGPFNEQFF.

The chain carries TRBV12-3 or TRBV12-4 and TRBJ2-2; D is possibly TRBD2 (5 bases). CDR3 length: 15 amino acids. V was trimmed by 3 bases and J by 4 bases, leaving 12 bases between them. The CDR3 DNA follows: TGTGCCAGCAGTTTCGGGGTTCCGGGCACCGGGGAGCTGTTTTTT. Translation: CASSFGVPGTGELFF.

The chain carries TRBV9 and TRBJ2-7; D remains ambiguous. The ends were cut back, 0 bases at V and 2 bases at J, with 9 bases in the middle. The germline CDR1 and CDR2 sequences are SGDLS and YYNGEE. The CDR3 is 14 amino acids. As DNA, the CDR3 is TGTGCCAGCAGCGTAGAACCCCTCACCTACGAGCAGTACTTC. It encodes CASSVEPLTYEQYF.

The V gene is TRBV24-1, the J gene TRBJ2-3; D is uncertain. Germline V gene sequence: CDR1 KGHDR, CDR2 SFDVKD. Trimming left V 2 bases short and J 2 bases short, with 10 bases between. The CDR3 runs to 15 residues. CDR3 coding DNA: TGTGCCACCAGTGATTCTGCGCCACCCACAGATACGCAGTATTTT. Encoded protein: CATSDSAPPTDTQYF.

The sample holds a few counts of this clonotype. This sequence joins TRBV23-1 and TRBJ1-1, with a possible D match to TRBD1 (5 bases). TRBV23-1 belongs to the ORF category, with a function that is uncertain. Trimming shortened V by 9 bases and J by 11 bases, and 13 bases separated the two germline ends. The CDR3 extends over 10 amino acids. The CDR3 DNA is TGCGCCAGACTCGGGGGGATGGCTTTCTTT. Protein sequence: CARLGGMAFF.

This clonotype was observed a handful of times. The V call is TRBV4-1, the J call TRBJ1-1; D is perhaps TRBD1 (5 bases). Trimming took 8 bases from V and 5 from J, leaving 18 bases between them. Germline CDR1 and CDR2: MGHRA and YSYEKL. CDR3 length equals 14 residues. CDR3 sequence (DNA): TGCGCCAGCGGTCTGATAGCAGGGAGGACTGAAGCTTTCTTT. Translation: CASGLIAGRTEAFF.

The J gene is TRBJ2-2, the V gene TRBV24-1; D unresolved. Trimming cost V 5 bases and J 6 bases, with 9 bases left between them. Germline loops: CDR1 KGHDR, CDR2 SFDVKD. This CDR3 is built from 13 residues. CDR3 in amino acids: CATSAQSPGELFF. In DNA, the CDR3 is TGTGCCACCAGTGCCCAAAGCCCCGGGGAGCTGTTTTTT.

This clonotype appeared many times. This chain connects TRBV20-1 to TRBJ2-3, with TRBD2 matching 11 bases. Looked up from germline, CDR1 is DFQATT and CDR2 is SNEGSKA (reference sequence). V was clipped by 1 base and J by 4 bases; unmatched bases: 4. This CDR3 has 15 residues. The CDR3 loop reads CSARVGTSGSDTQYF. DNA for the CDR3: TGCAGTGCTAGAGTTGGGACTAGCGGATCAGATACGCAGTATTTT.

V gene TRBV6-2 or TRBV6-3 combines with J gene TRBJ2-7; TRBD1 aligns across 10 bases. CDR1 MNHEY and CDR2 SVGEGT come from the germline V gene. Trimming took 4 bases from V and 7 from J; bases not matched to a gene: 10. This CDR3 comprises 15 residues. The CDR3 sequence is CASSFSGTGVAEQYF. CDR3 nucleotides: TGTGCCAGCAGTTTCAGCGGGACAGGGGTAGCAGAGCAGTACTTC.

The sample holds many counts of this clonotype. The chain uses TRBV6-4 and TRBJ2-1, with D possibly TRBD2 on 5 matching bases. Germline assignment: CDR1 MRHNA and CDR2 SNTAGT. V was clipped by 4 bases and J by 4 bases, with 8 bases between them. CDR3 length: 13 residues. The CDR3 sequence: CASSVGDYNEQFF. The CDR3 coding sequence is TGTGCCAGCAGTGTCGGGGATTACAATGAGCAGTTCTTC.

A few counts support this clonotype. This chain uses TRBV18 with TRBJ2-1; D is possibly TRBD1 (6 bases). Trimming cost V 5 bases and J 2 bases, with 13 bases left between them. Germline loops: CDR1 KGHSH, CDR2 LQKENI. The CDR3 has 15 residues. Written as DNA, the CDR3 is TGTGCCAGCTCAAACAGGGAAATAGCCTACAATGAGCAGTTCTTC. Translated, it gives CASSNREIAYNEQFF. Together with reference TRBV18 and TRBJ2-1, the CDR3 gives the full variable domain: NAGVMQNPRHLVRRRGQEARLRCSPMKGHSHVYWYRQLPEEGLKFMVYLQKENIIDESGMPKERFSAEFPKEGPSILRIQQVVRGDSAAYFCASSNREIAYNEQFFGPGTRLTVL.

The rearrangement joins TRBV6-1 to TRBJ2-1; 9 nucleotides align to TRBD2. The CDR3 extends over 13 amino acids. Losses at the gene ends were 11 bases for V and 5 bases for J; bases not matched to a gene: 7. Germline V gives CDR1 MNHNS, CDR2 SASEGT. CDR3 region: CALAGTVDNEQFF. CDR3 coding DNA: TGTGCCCTAGCGGGAACAGTTGACAATGAGCAGTTCTTC.